The TCR beta chain described here comes from a study of vaccination effects on CD4 cells after COVID-19. Study-level background: Post-vaccine specimens were collected at a median of 72 days following the second dose.

Under the ViraFEST assay, PBMC were stimulated with viral peptide pools so that antigen-specific CD4+ T cells expanded. Sequencing was performed afterwards. After around ten days in culture, the CD4+ T cells were isolated. The participants, recipients of two vaccine doses, got either BNT162b2 or mRNA-1273. None of the vaccinated had previously contracted SARS-CoV-2, and their nucleocapsid antibodies tested negative. Researchers swapped half the medium for IL-2 medium on both days 3 and 7. Turning to this clone: The antigen remains undetermined.

The CDR3 consists of 15 residues. Germline CDR1 and CDR2: MRHNA and SNTAGT. V was shortened by 6 bases and J by 5 bases, with 16 bases between the two germline ends. Data came from immunoSEQ multiplex PCR; TCRdb stores just in-frame clones and leaves some out. This sample has 20,000 to 30,000 clones, with approximately 69% found just once. The chain links TRBV6-4 to TRBJ2-2; perhaps TRBD1 as D (6 bases). This material consisted of CD4+ T cells from PBMCs cultured with SARS-CoV-2 spike peptides, taken after COVID-19 vaccination. The sequence came from a human donor who received a COVID-19 vaccine. The CDR3 sequence is CASSQTNRVTGELFF. The CDR3 coding sequence is TGTGCCAGCAGCCAAACAAACAGGGTAACCGGGGAGCTGTTTTTT.